Listed here are 9 T cell receptor beta chains from one sample, sequenced in a study of T cells in Graves' hyperthyroidism and ophthalmopathy. Amplified TCR beta CDR3 regions came from RNA transcripts. Using the HTBI primer set, a first-round RT-PCR was run on the TCR CDR3. TCRdb re-analysed the multiplex PCR reads in MiXCR, keeping a single row per CDR3 protein. This repertoire shows 400,000 or so distinct CDR3 sequences, roughly 15% found once; its top ten account for 15% to 20%. The sequenced material came from blood. These receptors all stem from a woman in her 30s with Graves' ophthalmopathy.

In its sample, this clonotype was seen many times. The gene calls are TRBV24-1 and TRBJ2-7; 7 nucleotides line up with TRBD1. The V segment lost 4 bases and the J segment 7 bases; nucleotides outside the gene matches: 6. CDR1 and CDR2 from the germline V gene are KGHDR and SFDVKD. The CDR3 loop spans 13 amino acids. CDR3 DNA: TGTGCCACCAGTGACTGGACAGGAAGGGAGCAGTACTTC. Its translation is CATSDWTGREQYF.

J is TRBJ2-7 and V is TRBV11-1; 8 bases align to TRBD1. V shed 1 base and J 0 bases; nucleotides not matched to a gene: 5. Per germline, CDR1 SGHAT and CDR2 FQDESV (reference sequence). The CDR3 consists of 16 residues. CDR3 nucleotides: TGTGCCAGCAGCTTAGGCCGGACAGGGAGCTCCTACGAGCAGTACTTC. This sequence encodes CASSLGRTGSSYEQYF.

Many counts were recorded for this clonotype. J is TRBJ1-2 and V is TRBV12-3 or TRBV12-4; D possibly corresponds to TRBD1 (6 bases). This CDR3 has 13 residues. Trimming shortened V by 5 bases and J by 2 bases, and 9 bases separated the two germline ends. DNA of the CDR3: TGTGCCAGCAGTCGACAGGACAACTATGGCTACACCTTC. Amino acids: CASSRQDNYGYTF.

Ten or more counts support this clonotype. J is TRBJ2-5 and V is TRBV20-1; 7 positions agree with TRBD2. CDR3 length equals 13 residues. V lost 3 bases, J lost 5 bases, and 6 bases stayed unmatched. Germline lookup yields CDR1 DFQATT and CDR2 SNEGSKA (reference sequence). The DNA for the CDR3 is TGCAGTGCTAGCAAGCGGGGTTGGGAGACCCAGTACTTC. Protein product: CSASKRGWETQYF.

This clonotype was counted ten times or more. The CDR3 region is CASSATGGGFTGELFF. Here the CDR3 DNA reads TGTGCCAGCAGCGCCACTGGCGGGGGGTTTACCGGGGAGCTGTTTTTT. The gene calls are TRBV11-3 and TRBJ2-2, with 8 bases aligning to TRBD2. CDR3 size: 16 residues. Germline CDR1 and CDR2: SGHNT and YENEEA. Germline trimming cut 5 bases from V and 5 bases from J; bases unmatched to any gene: 10.

This clonotype came up many times. An end of the junction differs from the germline gene, which may be a read error. The V gene is TRBV7-7, the J gene TRBJ2-5, with 8 bases aligning to TRBD2. The CDR3 runs 15 residues. CDR1 is SSHAT and CDR2 is FNYEAQ in the germline V gene (reference sequence). CDR3: CASSFRAGAGETQYF. CDR3 DNA sequence: TGTGCTAGCAGCTTCAGAGCGGGGGCCGGGGAGACCCAGTACTTC.

This clonotype was recorded at least ten times. The rearrangement links TRBV5-5 to TRBJ1-1; TRBD1 matches at 9 bases. The trim removed 1 base at V and 1 base at J, leaving 8 bases unmatched. The CDR3 extends over 17 amino acids. Germline-derived CDR1 and CDR2 are SGHKS and YYEKEE (reference sequence). The chain's CDR3 is CASSLSPTGGANTEAFF. In DNA, the CDR3 is TGTGCCAGCAGCTTGTCTCCGACAGGGGGTGCGAACACTGAAGCTTTCTTT.

This clonotype was counted ten times or more. V gene TRBV7-9 combines with J gene TRBJ1-5; D gene ambiguous. The CDR3 is 13 amino acids. V was pared by 1 base and J by 7 bases, with 8 bases between. Germline V gene data show CDR1 as SEHNR and CDR2 as FQNEAQ (reference sequence). The CDR3 DNA sequence: TGTGCCAGCAGCTTAGAGGGAACACAGCCCCAGCATTTT. This encodes CASSLEGTQPQHF.

This clonotype was picked up many times. This chain links TRBV6-1 with TRBJ2-1, with D maybe TRBD2 (6 bases). CDR3 length: 15 residues. Trimming removed 5 bases at V and 4 bases at J, with 15 bases between. Germline V gives CDR1 MNHNS, CDR2 SASEGT. The CDR3 here is CASSLWRGLYNEQFF. CDR3 nucleotide sequence: TGTGCCAGCAGTCTTTGGAGGGGTCTATACAATGAGCAGTTCTTC.